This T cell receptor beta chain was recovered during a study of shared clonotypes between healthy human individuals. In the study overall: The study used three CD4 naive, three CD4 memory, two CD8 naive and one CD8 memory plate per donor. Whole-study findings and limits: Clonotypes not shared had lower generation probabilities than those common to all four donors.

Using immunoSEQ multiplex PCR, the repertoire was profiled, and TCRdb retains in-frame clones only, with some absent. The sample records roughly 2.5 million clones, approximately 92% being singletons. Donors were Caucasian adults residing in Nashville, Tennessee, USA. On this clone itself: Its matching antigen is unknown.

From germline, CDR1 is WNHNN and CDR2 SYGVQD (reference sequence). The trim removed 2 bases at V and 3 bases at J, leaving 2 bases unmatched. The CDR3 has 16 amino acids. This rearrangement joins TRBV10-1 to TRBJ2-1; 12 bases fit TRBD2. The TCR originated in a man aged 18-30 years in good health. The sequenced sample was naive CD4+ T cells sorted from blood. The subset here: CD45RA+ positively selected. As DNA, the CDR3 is TGCGCCAGCAGTGAGGAACTAGCGGGAGGCTACAATGAGCAGTTCTTC. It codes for CASSEELAGGYNEQFF.